The 8 T cell receptor delta chains listed next were all sequenced from one sample in a study of delta chains in infants with herpesvirus infections. PBMC RNA was reverse transcribed using gamma-chain- and delta-chain-specific primers. TCRdb re-processed the RT-PCR reads using CATT. The sample shows around 300 delta-chain clones, 20% to 25% of them seen only once. The sample here was peripheral blood, taken at time point 2 of longitudinal follow-up. These receptors were taken from a human donor who was a Ugandan infant, either HIV-exposed or HIV-unexposed (not recorded which).

In this sample, this clone is hyperexpanded (1% or more). The sample holds other DNA sequences that translate to the same CDR3. The chain couples TRDV1 to TRDJ1; 10 bases agree with TRDD3. V gave up 3 bases and J gave up 3 bases; unmatched junction bases: 19. The CDR3 loop spans 20 amino acids. Germline V gene lookup returns CDR1 TSWWSYY and CDR2 QGS. CDR3 bases: TGTGCTCTTGGGGACCAAATTTCCTACGGGGGATACGCGTACGCCGATAAACTCATCTTT. The encoded protein is CALGDQISYGGYAYADKLIF.

Comment on this clone: This sequence is one base from a far larger clone and is likely a read error. The sample contains more than one DNA sequence encoding this CDR3. J is TRDJ1 and V is TRDV1; either TRDD2 or TRDD3 may supply D (7 bases each). The germline V gene encodes CDR1 TSWWSYY and CDR2 QGS. Trimming left V 3 bases short and J 3 bases short, with 29 bases between. The CDR3 loop spans 20 amino acids. The CDR3 region is CALGDQISYGGYAYADKLIF. The CDR3 nucleotides are TGTGCTCTTGGGGACCAAATTTCCTACGGCGGATACGCGTACGCCGATAAACTCATCTTT.

By proportion, this clone is hyperexpanded (1% or more). The chain recombines TRDV1 with TRDJ1; TRDD3 matches at 11 bases. Looked up from germline, CDR1 is TSWWSYY and CDR2 is QGS. Trimming removed 0 bases from V and 1 base from J; junction bases left unmatched: 34. This CDR3 has 27 residues. The CDR3 nucleotides read TGTGCTCTTGGGGAACTAGTAGTACTGGGGGATATGGGGAGTCTCGGATGGAGTGTGGGATTCACCGATAAACTCATCTTT. Amino acids: CALGELVVLGDMGSLGWSVGFTDKLIF.

This clone is large within its sample. V is TRDV1 and J is TRDJ1; the match to TRDD2 covers 7 bases. This CDR3 contains 20 residues. Trimming at V came to 0 bases and at J to 0 bases, leaving 16 bases not matched to a gene. Germline CDR1 and CDR2: TSWWSYY and QGS. CDR3 in DNA: TGTGCTCTTGGGGAACTGTTTGTTCCTACGGCTCCTGGGTACACCGATAAACTCATCTTT. Its translation: CALGELFVPTAPGYTDKLIF.

This clone has just a few counts. A far larger clone differs by one base, so this is likely a read error. The sample holds other DNA sequences that translate to the same CDR3. The chain has TRDV2 and TRDJ2; the match to TRDD3 covers 8 bases. The CDR3 runs 14 residues. The germline CDR1 and CDR2 sequences are GEAIGNYY and EKD. V lost 6 bases and J lost 2; bases outside the gene matches: 4. CDR3 amino acids: CACPLGDLTAQLFF. The CDR3 bases are TGTGCCTGTCCTCTGGGGGACTTGACAGCACAACTCTTCTTT.

Judged by abundance, this clone is large. This chain joins TRAV14/DV4 and TRDJ1; D not resolved. The CDR3 contains 18 residues. Germline CDR1 reads TSDPSYG; CDR2 reads QGSYDQQN (reference sequence). Trimming removed 1 base from V and 3 bases from J, with 21 bases in between. CDR3 coding DNA: TGTGCAATGAGAGAGGTCCCTTTCTGGCCTTTCGACGCCGATAAACTCATCTTT. Translated, it gives CAMREVPFWPFDADKLIF.

This clone is labeled as large. The rearrangement uses TRDV1 and TRDJ1; 10 bases line up with TRDD3. With 0 bases clipped from V and 2 bases from J, the junction kept 18 bases outside the gene matches. CDR3 length equals 21 residues. The germline gives CDR1 TSWWSYY, CDR2 QGS. The CDR3 loop reads CALGELGPPVSSLGDTDKLIF. The CDR3 DNA reads as TGTGCTCTTGGGGAACTAGGGCCCCCAGTATCCTCACTGGGGGATACCGATAAACTCATCTTT.

In its sample, this clone is large (0.1 to 1%). The chain has TRDV1 and TRDJ1; 12 nucleotides line up with TRDD3. Per germline, CDR1 TSWWSYY and CDR2 QGS. This CDR3 is 22 amino acids long. Trimming at V came to 2 bases and at J to 3 bases, leaving 22 bases not matched to a gene. The CDR3 coding sequence is TGTGCTCTTGGGGAATATGTCCATTCAGGGAGCTGGGGGATACGAGCGTCCGATAAACTCATCTTT. Protein product: CALGEYVHSGSWGIRASDKLIF.